These T cell receptor beta chains were read from a single sample in a study of memory CD4+ T cells and cytomegalovirus serostatus. Profiled with immunoSEQ multiplex PCR; TCRdb holds only in-frame clones, not every one. The data hold roughly 49,000 clones, with about 73% observed a single time. The sample comprised memory CD4+ T cells from blood. The receptors were gathered from an adult in good health and CMV-seronegative. The CDR3 runs from the conserved cysteine through the conserved F or W. The D gene is left open where the match is weak. Rows give clone size only sometimes, using once, few, many, or a class for an expanded clone.

NA	TRBV5-5	TRBJ2-7	NA	TGTGCCAGCAGCCCCCGGGACGAGCAGTACTTC	CASSPRDEQYF
NA	TRBV18	TRBJ1-3	NA	TGTGCCAGCTCAAAGGCCGGTATTGGAAACACCATATATTTT	CASSKAGIGNTIYF
NA	TRBV5-1	TRBJ1-1	NA	TGCGCCAGCAGAACGACGGACCGGAACACTGAAGCTTTCTTT	CASRTTDRNTEAFF
NA	TRBV20-1	TRBJ2-7	NA	TGCAGTGCTAGGGGTCTCCGGGAGCAGTACTTC	CSARGLREQYF
NA	TRBV7-9	TRBJ2-4	TRBD2	TGTGCCAGCAGCTTAGTTTCGGGGGGAGTGAACATTCAGTACTTC	CASSLVSGGVNIQYF
once	TRBV25-1	TRBJ1-2	TRBD1	TGTGCCAGCAGGAAACAGGGGGCGCATGGCTACACCTTC	CASRKQGAHGYTF
NA	TRBV12-5	TRBJ1-1	TRBD1	TGTGCTAGTTTAGGGGGCCCCACTGAAGCTTTCTTT	CASLGGPTEAFF
NA	TRBV7-2	TRBJ2-2	TRBD1	TGTGCCAGCAGCTTAAAGGTCCAGGGGGCGCCCGGGGAGCTGTTTTTT	CASSLKVQGAPGELFF
NA	TRBV28	TRBJ2-7	TRBD1	TGTGCCAGCAGTTTAAGACAGGGCTACGAGCAGTACTTC	CASSLRQGYEQYF
NA	TRBV19	TRBJ1-6	TRBD1	TGTGCCAGTAGTACCATAAACAGGGGTTCACCCCTCCACTTT	CASSTINRGSPLHF
NA	TRBV6-5	TRBJ1-2	NA	TGTGCCAGCGGAGTGTTTGGCTATGGCTACACCTTC	CASGVFGYGYTF
NA	TRBV7-2	TRBJ2-4	TRBD2	TGTGCCAGCAGCGAGAGAGCGGGGGCTCCCCCAGGTATTCAGTACTTC	CASSERAGAPPGIQYF
few	TRBV18	TRBJ2-7	NA	TGTGCCAGCTCACCACTTGGGGAAGGGCAGTACTTC	CASSPLGEGQYF
NA	TRBV7-6	TRBJ1-2	NA	TGTGCCAGCAGCCCCTCGGAGGCGAGGGGAAACTATGGCTACACCTTC	CASSPSEARGNYGYTF
NA	TRBV2	TRBJ2-7	NA	TGTGCCAGCAGTGTGAGCCAGTTCTACGAGCAGTACTTC	CASSVSQFYEQYF
NA	TRBV6-5	TRBJ2-7	TRBD1	TGTGCCAGCAGACTTAGACAGGGGGCGCTGAACGAGCAGTACTTC	CASRLRQGALNEQYF
NA	TRBV11-3	TRBJ2-3	NA	TGTGCCAGCAGCCTAGGGGGTCCTCGCCCAGATACGCAGTATTTT	CASSLGGPRPDTQYF
NA	TRBV11-1	TRBJ2-7	NA	TGTGCCAGCAGCTTAGCAGCAGGGGACTACGAGCAGTACTTC	CASSLAAGDYEQYF
NA	TRBV6-5	TRBJ1-5	TRBD1	TGTGCCAGCAGTAAACAGGGGGGGAGCAATCAGCCCCAGCATTTT	CASSKQGGSNQPQHF
NA	TRBV5-6	TRBJ1-3	TRBD1	TGTGCCAGCCGGGACAGGGTACGGAGTTCGGGAAACACCATATATTTT	CASRDRVRSSGNTIYF
NA	TRBV5-5	TRBJ1-6	NA	TGTGCCAGCAGCTTCGCAGTAAATTCACCCCTCCACTTT	CASSFAVNSPLHF
NA	TRBV2	TRBJ2-1	NA	TGTGCCAGCAGACGGAGCGGATACAATGAGCAGTTCTTC	CASRRSGYNEQFF
NA	TRBV11-2	TRBJ1-2	NA	TGTGCCAGCAGCTTAGAGCAGGGTAGGAGCTACACCTTC	CASSLEQGRSYTF
NA	TRBV7-2	TRBJ1-6	TRBD1	TGTGCCAGCAGCTTAGAACAGGGGGGAGTTGGTTCACCCCTCCACTTT	CASSLEQGGVGSPLHF
NA	TRBV5-4	TRBJ2-5	TRBD2	TGTGCCAGCAGCTTTAGTAGCGGGGGGACGAGGACCCAGTACTTC	CASSFSSGGTRTQYF
NA	TRBV18	TRBJ1-3	TRBD1	TGTGCCAGCTCGTCGGGACAGCTCTCTGGAAACACCATATATTTT	CASSSGQLSGNTIYF
NA	TRBV10-3	TRBJ2-5	NA	TGTGCCATCAGTGAGGCCGGGGGAGGAGAGACCCAGTACTTC	CAISEAGGGETQYF
NA	TRBV6-5	TRBJ2-7	NA	TGTGCCAGCAGGAAAGGAGGCGAGCAGTACTTC	CASRKGGEQYF
NA	TRBV14	TRBJ2-3	NA	TGTGCCAGCAGCAGGGATCCGTCGGGGGGCATGAGGAATACGCAGTATTTT	CASSRDPSGGMRNTQYF
NA	TRBV19	TRBJ1-5	TRBD1	TGTGCCAGTAGCCGGGGGACAGGAGGCAATCAGCCCCAGCATTTT	CASSRGTGGNQPQHF
few	TRBV5-6	TRBJ2-7	NA	TGTGCCAGCAGCTTGTGGGTCGGGTGGTACGAGCAGTACTTC	CASSLWVGWYEQYF
once	TRBV11-3	TRBJ2-1	TRBD1	TGTGCCAGCAGCCCATCAGGGGGTTCCTACAATGAGCAGTTCTTC	CASSPSGGSYNEQFF